These 28 T cell receptor beta chains were all obtained from the same sample, sequenced in a study of T cell repertoires in cytomegalovirus infection. TCRdb processed the reads anew with MiXCR; each CDR3 protein has one entry. The sample contains approximately 500,000 distinct CDR3 sequences, about 11% of which appear only once. The sequencing sample was made of PBMCs. All receptors come from a human donor in good health (CMV status not recorded). Some clones in this sample may be carry-over from other donors' samples.

A few counts support this clonotype. The genes are TRBV29-1 and TRBJ1-1, with 8 bases lining up with TRBD1. CDR3 length: 14 residues. Germline assignment: CDR1 SQVTM and CDR2 ANQGSEA. The ends lost 2 bases at V and 4 bases at J; junction bases unmatched: 6. The CDR3 bases are TGCAGCGTTGAACAGGGGGCGGAAGGCACTGAAGCTTTCTTT. This gives the protein CSVEQGAEGTEAFF.

This clonotype turned up a few times. This chain links TRBV20-1 with TRBJ1-4, with D perhaps matching TRBD1 (6 bases). Trimming stripped 6 bases from V and 0 bases from J, with 14 bases between. The CDR3 totals 15 residues. Germline V gene data show CDR1 as DFQATT and CDR2 as SNEGSKA (reference sequence). CDR3 in amino acids: CSAHAQGATNEKLFF. Written as DNA, the CDR3 is TGCAGTGCCCACGCACAGGGTGCAACTAATGAAAAACTGTTTTTT.

This clonotype was counted at least ten times. The gene calls are TRBV11-2 and TRBJ1-1; no reliable D call. The CDR3 has 14 residues. V lost 5 bases and J 0 bases, leaving 10 bases between the germline ends. Germline V lookup: CDR1 SGHAT, CDR2 FQNNGV. In nucleotides, the CDR3 is TGTGCCAGCAGCGACCGACGGATGAACACTGAAGCTTTCTTT. Amino acid sequence: CASSDRRMNTEAFF.

This chain joins TRBV29-1 and TRBJ1-4; D possibly uses TRBD1 or TRBD2 (5 bases each). The J call may be faulty, since TRBJ2-2 better matches the DNA end. The CDR3 sequence is 11 residues long. Germline CDR1 reads SQVTM; CDR2 reads ANQGSEA. The CDR3 here is CSVGGRSELFF. CDR3 DNA sequence: TGCAGCGTTGGGGGACGCTCGGAGCTGTTTTTT.

The V call is TRBV2, the J call TRBJ1-2; D perhaps matches TRBD1 (6 bases). The length of the CDR3 is 12 residues. Germline CDR1 SNHLY, CDR2 FYNNEI. V was pared by 7 bases and J by 11 bases, with 17 bases between. In nucleotides, the CDR3 is TGTGCCAGCAAGCCGGACAGCAAGGATTACACCTTC. Translated: CASKPDSKDYTF.

This sequence joins TRBV20-1 and TRBJ2-3; a possible D gene is TRBD2 (5 bases). CDR1 is DFQATT, CDR2 SNEGSKA, per germline (reference sequence). The CDR3 spans 12 residues. V was shortened by 5 bases and J by 2 bases, with 8 bases between the two germline ends. CDR3 region: CSAFGNTDTQYF. The CDR3 nucleotides read TGCAGTGCTTTCGGGAACACAGATACGCAGTATTTT.

This clonotype was recorded at least ten times. This chain joins TRBV12-3 or TRBV12-4 and TRBJ2-1, with no clear D. The CDR3 loop spans 13 amino acids. V lost 7 bases, J lost 4 bases, and 11 bases lay in between. DNA for the CDR3: TGTGCCAGCATCGGTTTTATTTACAATGAGCAGTTCTTC. Translated, it gives CASIGFIYNEQFF.

The rearrangement links TRBV6-6 to TRBJ2-3; possible D gene TRBD1, 6 bases. The V end was cut by 8 bases, the J end by 7 bases, with 19 bases between. The CDR3 is made up of 14 amino acids. CDR1 is MNHNY and CDR2 is SVGAGI in the germline V gene (reference sequence). In nucleotides, the CDR3 is TGTGCCAGCTGGAAGAGGGACAACCCCCATACGCAGTATTTT. Translation: CASWKRDNPHTQYF.

In this sample, this clonotype turned up a few times. This chain joins TRBV5-1 and TRBJ2-3, with D unresolved. The CDR3 has 12 residues. The germline CDR1 and CDR2 sequences are SGHRS and YFSETQ. The ends were cut back, 4 bases at V and 6 bases at J, with 9 bases in the middle. The CDR3 spells CASSPGRDTQYF. The CDR3 DNA follows: TGCGCCAGCAGCCCCGGGCGGGATACGCAGTATTTT.

This clonotype was detected ten times or more. The genes are TRBV3-1 and TRBJ2-7; D is undetermined. The CDR3 is made up of 15 amino acids. V lost 2 bases and J 3 bases, leaving 14 bases between the germline ends. Per the germline V gene, CDR1 is LGHDT and CDR2 is YNNKEL (reference sequence). The CDR3 loop is CASSQLPSAIYEQYF. CDR3 DNA: TGTGCCAGCAGCCAACTCCCAAGTGCGATCTACGAGCAGTACTTC.

The chain uses TRBV3-1 and TRBJ2-2, with 10 bases matching TRBD1. Per the germline V gene, CDR1 is LGHDT and CDR2 is YNNKEL (reference sequence). The CDR3 covers 18 residues. With V trimmed by 4 bases and J by 6 bases, 14 bases remained unmatched. The CDR3 nucleotides read TGTGCCAGCAGCCCGATGCCGCCCGGGACAGGGGAACCCGGGGAGCTGTTTTTT. As protein: CASSPMPPGTGEPGELFF. Variable domain in full (rest from reference TRBV3-1 and TRBJ2-2): DTAVSQTPKYLVTQMGNDKSIKCEQNLGHDTMYWYKQDSKKFLKIMFSYNNKELIINETVPNRFSPKSPDKAHLNLHINSLELGDSAVYFCASSPMPPGTGEPGELFFGEGSRLTVL.

Points on this clonotype: A single base separates this from a much larger clone, so it may be a read error. V gene TRBV6-6 combines with J gene TRBJ2-5; the D gene is possibly TRBD2 (5 bases). The CDR3 spans 13 residues. The V end was cut by 2 bases, the J end by 9 bases, with 13 bases between. Germline V lookup: CDR1 MNHNY, CDR2 SVGAGI (reference sequence). This CDR3 is CASSYGGPEAQYF. The CDR3 coding sequence is TGTGCCAGCAGTTACGGAGGTCCGGAGGCCCAGTACTTC.

In its sample, this clonotype was seen a few times. The V call is TRBV4-1, the J call TRBJ1-5, with 7 nucleotides matching TRBD1. The V segment lost 1 base and the J segment 9 bases; nucleotides outside the gene matches: 15. CDR3 length: 17 residues. Germline loops: CDR1 MGHRA, CDR2 YSYEKL. CDR3 residues: CASSQVWDSAGSRPQHF. In nucleotides, the CDR3 is TGCGCCAGCAGCCAAGTCTGGGACAGCGCAGGCTCGAGGCCCCAGCATTTT.

This clonotype was recorded at least ten times. CDR3 DNA: TGTGCCAGCAGTTACCCAGGCAGGGTAACTCAGCCCCAGCATTTT. Encoded protein: CASSYPGRVTQPQHF. This rearrangement joins TRBV6-2 or TRBV6-3 to TRBJ1-5, with D possibly TRBD1 on 5 matching bases. This CDR3 spans 15 amino acids. V was pared by 2 bases and J by 6 bases, with 14 bases between. Germline V lookup: CDR1 MNHEY, CDR2 SVGEGT.

This clonotype was seen ten or more times. This sequence joins TRBV6-2 or TRBV6-3 and TRBJ1-2; TRBD1 is a possible D gene (6 bases). V lost 10 bases to trimming and J lost 4 bases, with 16 bases between them. Germline-derived CDR1 and CDR2 are MNHEY and SVGEGT. The CDR3 covers 13 residues. CDR3 coding DNA: TGTGCCACAACCGGACAGTCCCTCTATGGCTACACCTTC. Its translation is CATTGQSLYGYTF.

Only a few counts were recorded for this clonotype. V gene TRBV5-1 combines with J gene TRBJ1-1, with 9 bases that match TRBD1. CDR1 SGHRS and CDR2 YFSETQ come from the germline V gene. The V and J ends lost 4 bases and 4 bases, in that order; junction bases with no gene match: 17. The CDR3 totals 18 residues. Here the CDR3 DNA reads TGCGCCAGCAGCACCTCCGGGACAGGGAGACGGGTGGGCACTGAAGCTTTCTTT. Its translation: CASSTSGTGRRVGTEAFF. The full variable domain, its missing parts supplied by reference TRBV5-1 and TRBJ1-1, is KAGVTQTPRYLIKTRGQQVTLSCSPISGHRSVSWYQQTPGQGLQFLFEYFSETQRNKGNFPGRFSGRQFSNSRSEMNVSTLELGDSALYLCASSTSGTGRRVGTEAFFGQGTRLTVV.

This clonotype was observed at least ten times. The chain joins TRBV5-5 to TRBJ2-2, with 14 bases matching TRBD2. This CDR3 comprises 17 residues. V lost 4 bases, J lost 3 bases, and 5 bases stayed unmatched. CDR1 and CDR2 from the germline V gene are SGHKS and YYEKEE (reference sequence). This chain's CDR3 is CASSLRGLAGDTGELFF. In DNA, the CDR3 is TGTGCCAGCAGCCTGCGGGGACTAGCGGGAGACACCGGGGAGCTGTTTTTT. Drawing the rest from reference TRBV5-5 and TRBJ2-2, the complete variable domain is DAGVTQSPTHLIKTRGQQVTLRCSPISGHKSVSWYQQVLGQGPQFIFQYYEKEERGRGNFPDRFSARQFPNYSSELNVNALLLGDSALYLCASSLRGLAGDTGELFFGEGSRLTVL.

Only one count was recorded for this clonotype. The chain uses TRBV11-2 and TRBJ2-2; D ambiguous. CDR1 and CDR2 (germline): SGHAT, FQNNGV. V lost 5 bases and J lost 1, with 17 bases in between. This CDR3 spans 17 amino acids. This CDR3 reads CASSEWLGIKNTGELFF. Written as DNA, the CDR3 is TGTGCCAGCAGCGAGTGGTTGGGCATTAAGAACACCGGGGAGCTGTTTTTT.

On this clonotype itself: The junction and the germline gene differ at one end; a read error may be behind it. This chain joins TRBV28 and TRBJ1-1; D ambiguous. The length of the CDR3 is 12 residues. Germline V CDR1 and CDR2: MDHEN, SYDVKM. CDR3 in amino acids: CATSWGNTEAFF. As DNA, the CDR3 is TGTGCCACCAGTTGGGGTAACACTGAAGCTTTCTTT.

The chain uses TRBV19 and TRBJ1-1; tentative D call: TRBD1 (5 bases). V shed 3 bases and J shed 12 bases, with 14 bases lying between them. Per germline, CDR1 LNHDA and CDR2 SQIVND (reference sequence). The CDR3 has 12 amino acids. The CDR3 loop reads CASSIGRERTFF. CDR3 nucleotide sequence: TGTGCCAGTAGTATTGGCAGGGAGAGAACTTTCTTT.

This clonotype was recorded at least ten times. CDR3 sequence reads: CASRHGGADNSPLHF. Here the CDR3 DNA reads TGTGCCAGCAGGCATGGCGGGGCCGATAATTCACCCCTCCACTTT. This chain uses TRBV12-3 or TRBV12-4 with TRBJ1-6, with a possible D match to TRBD1 (5 bases). Trimming pared 6 bases from V and 5 bases from J, leaving 14 bases between. The CDR3 is 15 residues long.

This clonotype was observed many times. The chain carries TRBV6-1 and TRBJ1-4; D possibly corresponds to TRBD1 (6 bases). Trimming removed 7 bases from V and 8 bases from J, with 14 bases in between. This CDR3 contains 13 residues. Germline CDR1 reads MNHNS; CDR2 reads SASEGT. The CDR3 DNA sequence: TGTGCCAGCACCGGGACACGAGGGGAAAAACTGTTTTTT. It is translated as CASTGTRGEKLFF.

This clonotype was observed at least ten times. V is TRBV15 and J is TRBJ2-7; 12 bases match TRBD2. Germline V gene data show CDR1 as LNHNV and CDR2 as YYDKDF (reference sequence). The CDR3 is made up of 15 amino acids. Germline trimming cut 0 bases from V and 7 bases from J; bases unmatched to any gene: 4. DNA of the CDR3: TGTGCCACCAGCAGAGAACTAGCGGGAGGTCGGGAGCAGTACTTC. Translation gives CATSRELAGGREQYF.

This clonotype occurred many times. DNA for the CDR3: TGTGCCAGCAGCTTCGGGGCGAAGTATAATTCACCCCTCCACTTT. Protein product: CASSFGAKYNSPLHF. The chain recombines TRBV7-2 with TRBJ1-6, with a tentative D call TRBD1 (5 bases). Trimming stripped 3 bases from V and 4 bases from J, with 10 bases between. Germline V gene data show CDR1 as SGHTA and CDR2 as FQGNSA. The CDR3 is 15 residues long.

J is TRBJ2-5 and V is TRBV20-1; D unresolved. Per germline, CDR1 DFQATT and CDR2 SNEGSKA (reference sequence). The CDR3 covers 13 residues. Trimming took off 3 bases at V and 5 bases at J, with 13 bases between the two ends. For the CDR3, the DNA is TGCAGTGCTAGGAAGGGAATTCGGGAGACCCAGTACTTC. As protein: CSARKGIRETQYF.

The chain has TRBV20-1 and TRBJ2-1; TRBD2 agrees at 7 bases. Germline V gene data show CDR1 as DFQATT and CDR2 as SNEGSKA (reference sequence). V dropped 2 bases and J dropped 6; count of bases not matched to a gene: 22. The CDR3 covers 19 residues. CDR3 sequence (DNA): TGCAGTGCTAGATCCATATCTGAGCTTCAGCGGGATTATTCCAATGAGCAGTTCTTC. Its translation: CSARSISELQRDYSNEQFF.

This clonotype was observed at least ten times. This sequence joins TRBV19 and TRBJ2-7, with D possibly matching TRBD1 (6 bases). CDR1 is LNHDA and CDR2 is SQIVND in the germline V gene (reference sequence). Trimming stripped 7 bases from V and 4 bases from J, with 17 bases between. CDR3 length: 14 amino acids. In DNA, the CDR3 is TGTGCCAGTACGGCTCTGGACAGAATTTACGAGCAGTACTTC. It yields the protein CASTALDRIYEQYF.

The table lists this clonotype with many counts. The CDR3 loop reads CASSYGPPQETQYF. CDR3 bases: TGTGCCAGCAGCTATGGACCGCCGCAAGAGACCCAGTACTTC. The chain is built from TRBV5-4 and TRBJ2-5; no firm D call. The germline gives CDR1 SGHNT, CDR2 YYREEE (reference sequence). With 3 bases removed from V and 2 bases from J, the gap between germline ends came to 11 bases. This CDR3 has 14 amino acids.